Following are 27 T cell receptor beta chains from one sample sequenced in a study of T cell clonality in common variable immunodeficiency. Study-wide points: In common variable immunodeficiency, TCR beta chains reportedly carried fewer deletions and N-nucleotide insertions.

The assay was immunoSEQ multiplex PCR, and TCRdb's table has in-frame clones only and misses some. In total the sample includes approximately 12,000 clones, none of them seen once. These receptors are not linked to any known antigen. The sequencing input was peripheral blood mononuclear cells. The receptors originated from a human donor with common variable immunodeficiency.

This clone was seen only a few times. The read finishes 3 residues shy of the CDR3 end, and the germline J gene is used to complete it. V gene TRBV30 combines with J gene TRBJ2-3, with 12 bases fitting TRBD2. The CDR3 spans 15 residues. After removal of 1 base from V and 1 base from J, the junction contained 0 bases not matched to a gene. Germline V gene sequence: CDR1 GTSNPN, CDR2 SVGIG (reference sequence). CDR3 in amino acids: CAWSGLAGGTDTQYF. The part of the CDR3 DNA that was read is TGTGCCTGGAGTGGACTAGCGGGGGGCACAGATACG.

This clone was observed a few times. The covered CDR3 bases are TGTGCCAGTAGTATAGCGACTAAAGATACG. It translates to CASSIATKDT. In full, the CDR3 is CASSIATKDTQYF. The chain links TRBV19 to TRBJ2-3; D is perhaps TRBD2 (5 bases). The read ends 3 residues before the CDR3 terminus; that terminus is restored from the germline J gene. Per germline, CDR1 LNHDA and CDR2 SQIVND (reference sequence). CDR3 size: 13 residues. Trimming left V 1 base short and J 5 bases short, with 7 bases between.

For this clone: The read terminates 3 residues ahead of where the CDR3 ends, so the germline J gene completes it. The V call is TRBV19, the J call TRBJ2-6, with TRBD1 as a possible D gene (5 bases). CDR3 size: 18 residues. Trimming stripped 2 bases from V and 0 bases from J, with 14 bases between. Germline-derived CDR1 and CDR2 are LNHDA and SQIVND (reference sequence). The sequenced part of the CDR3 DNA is TGTGCCAGTAGTATAAAAGGGGTACCCGGCTCTGGGGCCAACGTC. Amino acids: CASSIKGVPGSGANV. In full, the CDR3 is CASSIKGVPGSGANVLTF.

CDR3 sequence: CASSGTYEQYF. The part of the CDR3 DNA that was read is TGTGCCAGCAGTGGTACCTACGAG. The chain joins TRBV6-1 to TRBJ2-7; no clear D. The CDR3 extends 3 residues past the end of the read, so its final part is completed from the germline J gene. Germline lookup yields CDR1 MNHNS and CDR2 SASEGT. Deletions cut 4 bases from V and 2 bases from J, with 3 bases between. The CDR3 contains 11 residues.

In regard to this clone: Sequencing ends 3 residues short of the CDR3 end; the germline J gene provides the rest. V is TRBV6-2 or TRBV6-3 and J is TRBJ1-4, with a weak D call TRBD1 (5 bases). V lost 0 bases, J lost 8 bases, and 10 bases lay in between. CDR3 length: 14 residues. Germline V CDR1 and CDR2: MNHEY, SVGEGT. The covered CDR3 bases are TGTGCCAGCAGTTACTCGAGGGGCCGGGAAAAA. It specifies CASSYSRGREK. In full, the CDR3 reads CASSYSRGREKLFF.

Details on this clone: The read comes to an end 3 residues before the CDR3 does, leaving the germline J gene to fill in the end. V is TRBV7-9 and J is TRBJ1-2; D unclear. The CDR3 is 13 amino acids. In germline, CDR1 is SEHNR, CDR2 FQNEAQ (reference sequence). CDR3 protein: CASSPTSFPGYTF. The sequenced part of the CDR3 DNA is TGTGCCAGCAGCCCTACCTCGTTCCCCGGC.

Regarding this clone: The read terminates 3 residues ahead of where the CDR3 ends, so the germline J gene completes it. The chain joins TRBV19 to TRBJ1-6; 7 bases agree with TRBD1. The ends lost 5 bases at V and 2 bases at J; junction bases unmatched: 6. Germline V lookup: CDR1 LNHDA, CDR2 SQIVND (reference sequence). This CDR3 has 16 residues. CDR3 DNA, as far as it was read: TGTGCCAGTAGTGCAACCGGGACAGCCTATAATTCACCC. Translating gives CASSATGTAYNSP. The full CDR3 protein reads CASSATGTAYNSPLHF.

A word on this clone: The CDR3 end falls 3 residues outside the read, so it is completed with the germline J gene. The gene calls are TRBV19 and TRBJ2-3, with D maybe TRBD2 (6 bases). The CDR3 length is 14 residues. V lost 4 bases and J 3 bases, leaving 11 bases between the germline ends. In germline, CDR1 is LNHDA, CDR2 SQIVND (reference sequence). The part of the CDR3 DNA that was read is TGTGCCAGTAGTAGGAGGGGAATGACAGATACG. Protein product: CASSRRGMTDT. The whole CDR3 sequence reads CASSRRGMTDTQYF.

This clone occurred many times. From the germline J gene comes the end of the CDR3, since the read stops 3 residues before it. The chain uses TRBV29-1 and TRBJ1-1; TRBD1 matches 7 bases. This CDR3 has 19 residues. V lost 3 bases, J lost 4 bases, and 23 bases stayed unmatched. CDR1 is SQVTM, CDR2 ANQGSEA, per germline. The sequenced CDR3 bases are TGCAGCGTTGAGGTACTGACAGGGAAACTCGTCCTGGGGGGCACTGAA. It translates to CSVEVLTGKLVLGGTE. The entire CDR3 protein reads CSVEVLTGKLVLGGTEAFF.

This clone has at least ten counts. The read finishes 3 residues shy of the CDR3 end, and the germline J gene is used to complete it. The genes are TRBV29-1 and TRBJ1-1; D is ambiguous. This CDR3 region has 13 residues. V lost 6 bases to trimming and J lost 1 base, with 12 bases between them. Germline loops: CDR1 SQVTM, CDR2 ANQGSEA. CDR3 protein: CSVLPHSNTEAFF. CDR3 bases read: TGCAGCGTGTTACCACATTCGAACACTGAA.

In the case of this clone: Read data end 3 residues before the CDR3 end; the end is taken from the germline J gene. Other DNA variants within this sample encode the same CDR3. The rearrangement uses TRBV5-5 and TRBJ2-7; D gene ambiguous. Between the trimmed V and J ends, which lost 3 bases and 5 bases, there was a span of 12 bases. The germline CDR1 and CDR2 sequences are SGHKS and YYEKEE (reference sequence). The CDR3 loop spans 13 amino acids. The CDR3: CASSYLARDEQYF. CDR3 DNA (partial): TGTGCCAGCAGCTACCTCGCTCGCGACGAG.

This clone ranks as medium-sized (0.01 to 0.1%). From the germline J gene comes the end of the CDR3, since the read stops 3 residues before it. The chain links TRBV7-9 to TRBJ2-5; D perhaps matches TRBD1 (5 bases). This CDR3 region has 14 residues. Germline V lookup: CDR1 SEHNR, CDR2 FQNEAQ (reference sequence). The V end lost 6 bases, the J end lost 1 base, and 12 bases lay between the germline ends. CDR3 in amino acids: CASRSEDTQETQYF. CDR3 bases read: TGTGCCAGCAGGTCCGAGGACACCCAAGAGACC.

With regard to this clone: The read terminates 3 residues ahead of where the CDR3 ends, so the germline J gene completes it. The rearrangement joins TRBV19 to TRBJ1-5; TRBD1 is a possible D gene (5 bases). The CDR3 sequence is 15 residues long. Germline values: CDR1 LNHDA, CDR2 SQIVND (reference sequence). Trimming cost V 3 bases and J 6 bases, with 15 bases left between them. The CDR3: CASSIGGRRVQPQHF. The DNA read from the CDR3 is TGTGCCAGTAGTATTGGAGGTCGCAGGGTTCAGCCC.

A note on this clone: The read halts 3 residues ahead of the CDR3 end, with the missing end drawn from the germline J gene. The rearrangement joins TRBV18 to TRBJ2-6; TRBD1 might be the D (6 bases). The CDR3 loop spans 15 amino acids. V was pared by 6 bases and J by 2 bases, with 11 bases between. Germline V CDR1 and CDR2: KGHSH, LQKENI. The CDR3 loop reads CASSQGTTGANVLTF. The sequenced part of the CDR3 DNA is TGTGCCAGCTCGCAGGGGACAACTGGGGCCAACGTC.

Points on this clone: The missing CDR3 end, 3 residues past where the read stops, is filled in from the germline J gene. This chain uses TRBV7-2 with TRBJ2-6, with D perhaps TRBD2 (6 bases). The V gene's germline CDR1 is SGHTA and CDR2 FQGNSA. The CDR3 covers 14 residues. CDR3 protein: CASSPIGGSSLLTF. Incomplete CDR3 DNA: TGTGCCAGCAGCCCGATCGGGGGTAGTTCACTC.

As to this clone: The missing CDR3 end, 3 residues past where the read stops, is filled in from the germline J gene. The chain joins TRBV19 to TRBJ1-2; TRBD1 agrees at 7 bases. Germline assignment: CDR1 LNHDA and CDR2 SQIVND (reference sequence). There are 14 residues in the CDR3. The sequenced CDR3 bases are TGTGCCAGTATGAGGGACAGTGGTGCGTGGGGC. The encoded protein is CASMRDSGAWG. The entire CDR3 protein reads CASMRDSGAWGYTF. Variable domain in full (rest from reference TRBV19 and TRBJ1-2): DGGITQSPKYLFRKEGQNVTLSCEQNLNHDAMYWYRQDPGQGLRLIYYSQIVNDFQKGDIAEGYSVSREKKESFPLTVTSAQKNPTAFYLCASMRDSGAWGYTFGSGTRLTVV.

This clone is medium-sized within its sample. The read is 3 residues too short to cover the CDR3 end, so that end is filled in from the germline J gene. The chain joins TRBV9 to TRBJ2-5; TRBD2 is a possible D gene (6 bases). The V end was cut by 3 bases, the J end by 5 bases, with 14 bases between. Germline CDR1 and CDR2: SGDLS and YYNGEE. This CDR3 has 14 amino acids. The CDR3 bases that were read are TGTGCCAGCAGCGCCCTCACTAGCTCCGAGACC. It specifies CASSALTSSET. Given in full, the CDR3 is CASSALTSSETQYF.

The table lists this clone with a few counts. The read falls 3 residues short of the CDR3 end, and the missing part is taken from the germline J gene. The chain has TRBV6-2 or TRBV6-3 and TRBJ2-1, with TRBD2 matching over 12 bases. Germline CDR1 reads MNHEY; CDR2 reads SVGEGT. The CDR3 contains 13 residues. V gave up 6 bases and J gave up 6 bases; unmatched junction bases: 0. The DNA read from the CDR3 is TGTGCCAGCAGGACTAGCGGGGGCAATGAG. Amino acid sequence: CASRTSGGNE. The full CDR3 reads CASRTSGGNEQFF.

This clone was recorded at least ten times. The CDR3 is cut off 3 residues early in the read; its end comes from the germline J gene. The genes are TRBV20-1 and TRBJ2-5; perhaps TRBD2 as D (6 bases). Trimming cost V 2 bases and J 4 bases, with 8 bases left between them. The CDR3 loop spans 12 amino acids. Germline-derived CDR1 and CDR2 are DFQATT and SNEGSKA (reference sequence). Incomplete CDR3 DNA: TGCAGTGCTAGACTGGGGGGAGAGACC. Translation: CSARLGGET. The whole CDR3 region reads CSARLGGETQYF.

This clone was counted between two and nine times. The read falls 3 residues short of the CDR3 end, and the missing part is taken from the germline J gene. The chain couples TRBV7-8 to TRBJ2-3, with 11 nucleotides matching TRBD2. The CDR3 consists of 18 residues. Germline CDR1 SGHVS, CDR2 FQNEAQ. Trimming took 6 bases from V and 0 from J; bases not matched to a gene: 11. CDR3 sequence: CASRSRRGTSGSTDTQYF. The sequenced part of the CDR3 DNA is TGTGCCAGCAGATCTCGACGGGGGACTAGCGGTAGCACAGATACG. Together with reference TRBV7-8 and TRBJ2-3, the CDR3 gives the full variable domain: GAGVSQSPRYKVAKRGQDVALRCDPISGHVSLFWYQQALGQGPEFLTYFQNEAQLDKSGLPSDRFFAERPEGSVSTLKIQRTQQEDSAVYLCASRSRRGTSGSTDTQYFGPGTRLTVL.

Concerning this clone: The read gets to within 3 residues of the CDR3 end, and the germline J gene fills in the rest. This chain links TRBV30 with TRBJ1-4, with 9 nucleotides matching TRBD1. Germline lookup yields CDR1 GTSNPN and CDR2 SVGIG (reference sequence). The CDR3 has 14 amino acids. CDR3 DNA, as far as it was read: TGTGCCTGGAGTACCTCCAGAGACAGGGGGAAA. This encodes CAWSTSRDRGK. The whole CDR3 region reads CAWSTSRDRGKLFF.

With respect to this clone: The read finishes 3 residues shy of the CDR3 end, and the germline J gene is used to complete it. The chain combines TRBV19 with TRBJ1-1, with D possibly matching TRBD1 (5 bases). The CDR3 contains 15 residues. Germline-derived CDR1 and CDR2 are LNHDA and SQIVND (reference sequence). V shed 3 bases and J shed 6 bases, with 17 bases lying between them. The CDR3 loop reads CASSIYLRGRAEAFF. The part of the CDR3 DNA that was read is TGTGCCAGTAGTATCTATTTAAGGGGAAGGGCTGAA.

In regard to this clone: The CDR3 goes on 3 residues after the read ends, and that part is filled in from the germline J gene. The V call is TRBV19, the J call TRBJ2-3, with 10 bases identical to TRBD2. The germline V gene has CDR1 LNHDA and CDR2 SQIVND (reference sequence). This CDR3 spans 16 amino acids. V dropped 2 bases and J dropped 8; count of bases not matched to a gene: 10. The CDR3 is CASSITSGAYSVTQYF. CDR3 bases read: TGTGCCAGTAGTATAACTAGCGGGGCCTACAGCGTTACG.

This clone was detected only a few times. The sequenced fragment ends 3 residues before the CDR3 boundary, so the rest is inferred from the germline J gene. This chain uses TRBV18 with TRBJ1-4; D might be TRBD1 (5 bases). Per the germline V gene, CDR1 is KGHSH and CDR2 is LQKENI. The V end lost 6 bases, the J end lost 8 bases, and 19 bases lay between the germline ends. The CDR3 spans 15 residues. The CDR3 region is CASSDLLQGGEKLFF. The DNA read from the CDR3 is TGTGCCAGCTCCGATTTGCTCCAGGGAGGGGAAAAA.

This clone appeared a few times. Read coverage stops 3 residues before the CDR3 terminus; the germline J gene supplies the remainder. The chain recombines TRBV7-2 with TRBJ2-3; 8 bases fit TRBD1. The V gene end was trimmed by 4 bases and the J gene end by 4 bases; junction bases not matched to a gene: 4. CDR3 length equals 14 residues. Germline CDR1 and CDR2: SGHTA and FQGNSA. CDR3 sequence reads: CASSSDRAADTQYF. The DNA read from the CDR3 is TGTGCCAGCAGCTCGGACAGGGCGGCAGATACG.

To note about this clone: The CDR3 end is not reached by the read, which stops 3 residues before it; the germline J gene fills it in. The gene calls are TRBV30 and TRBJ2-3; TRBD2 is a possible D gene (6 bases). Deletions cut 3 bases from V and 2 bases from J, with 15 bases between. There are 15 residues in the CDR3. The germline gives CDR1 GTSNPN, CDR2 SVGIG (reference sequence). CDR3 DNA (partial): TGTGCCTGGAGACCTCGTGGAGGGGACACAGATACG. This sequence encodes CAWRPRGGDTDT. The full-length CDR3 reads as CAWRPRGGDTDTQYF.

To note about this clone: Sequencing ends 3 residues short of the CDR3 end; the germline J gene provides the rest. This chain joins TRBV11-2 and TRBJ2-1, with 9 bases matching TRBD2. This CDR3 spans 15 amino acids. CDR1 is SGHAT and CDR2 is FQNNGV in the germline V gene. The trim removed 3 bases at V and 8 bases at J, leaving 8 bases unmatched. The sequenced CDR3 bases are TGTGCCAGCAGCTTTTATCCGGGACTAGCAGATGAG. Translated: CASSFYPGLADE. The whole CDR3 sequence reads CASSFYPGLADEQFF.